This entry is about one T cell receptor (beta chain). Its antigen is still unknown. The germline gives CDR1 SGHVS, CDR2 FNYEAQ. The length of the CDR3 is 12 residues. Trimming removed 4 bases at V and 2 bases at J, with 6 bases between. Per the study methods: Filtering differed for immunoSEQ, which gave only junction sequences without quality scores. Using immunoSEQ multiplex PCR, the repertoire was profiled, and TCRdb retains in-frame clones only, with some absent. V and J calls and clone size are those listed in that table; D and trimming were worked out from the DNA. The sample includes some 1.1 million clones, about 72% of them seen just once. The source of the sample is a study of shared clonotypes between healthy human individuals. Across the study: CD4 naive cells filled three plates per donor, CD4 memory three, CD8 naive two and CD8 memory one. Study-level points and caveats: Shared clonotypes across all four donors exceeded non-shared ones in generation probability. Around 5.3% of naive CD4 clonotypes were shared across several donors.

This TCR was recovered from a man aged 18 to 35 in good health. Some clones in this sample may be carry-over from other donors' samples. The specimen sequenced was memory CD4+ T cells from PBMCs. Documented subset: CD45RA-negative fraction. The rearrangement joins TRBV7-6 to TRBJ2-7; D gene uncertain. The DNA of the CDR3 is TGTGCCAGCAGCTCTGACACCTACGAGCAGTACTTC. As protein: CASSSDTYEQYF. The full variable domain, in which reference TRBV7-6 and TRBJ2-7 provide the parts outside the CDR3, is GAGVSQSPRYKVTKRGQDVALRCDPISGHVSLYWYRQALGQGPEFLTYFNYEAQQDKSGLPNDRFSAERPEGSISTLTIQRTEQRDSAMYRCASSSDTYEQYFGPGTRLTVT.